The clone carrying this T cell receptor (beta chain) turned up a few times. Its antigen is unknown. The data were obtained in a study of beta chain features in type 1 diabetes. Isolation of CD4+ naive, central memory, regulatory and stem cell-like memory cells was achieved by sorting via CD45RO/CCR7/CD25/CD127/CD95/CD27. Overall study findings and caveats: The study found moderately but significantly shorter TCRB CDR3s in all four CD4+ subsets of Type 1 diabetes patients. The cDNA sequencing approach could over-represent high-TCR-expressing cells. Within patients, naive, central memory and Treg TCRB repertoires seemed more similar than within healthy donors.

The CDR3 contains 15 residues. Per the germline V gene, CDR1 is SGDLS and CDR2 is YYNGEE. The V end lost 0 bases, the J end lost 3 bases, and 13 bases lay between the germline ends. The authors reverse transcribed all of the isolated RNA, so sequencing captured expressed TCRB transcripts. Sequenced by immunoSEQ multiplex PCR; TCRdb stores in-frame clones only, minus some. The data show about 160,000 clones, roughly 8% seen once. Source material: central memory CD4+ T cells from blood. The chain is built from TRBV9 and TRBJ2-7, with a tentative D call TRBD1 (6 bases). This TCR was recovered from a woman between 18 and 29 years old with type 1 diabetes. The CDR3 region is CASSVGRGEGYEQYF. The DNA for the CDR3 is TGTGCCAGCAGCGTAGGCAGGGGTGAGGGCTACGAGCAGTACTTC.